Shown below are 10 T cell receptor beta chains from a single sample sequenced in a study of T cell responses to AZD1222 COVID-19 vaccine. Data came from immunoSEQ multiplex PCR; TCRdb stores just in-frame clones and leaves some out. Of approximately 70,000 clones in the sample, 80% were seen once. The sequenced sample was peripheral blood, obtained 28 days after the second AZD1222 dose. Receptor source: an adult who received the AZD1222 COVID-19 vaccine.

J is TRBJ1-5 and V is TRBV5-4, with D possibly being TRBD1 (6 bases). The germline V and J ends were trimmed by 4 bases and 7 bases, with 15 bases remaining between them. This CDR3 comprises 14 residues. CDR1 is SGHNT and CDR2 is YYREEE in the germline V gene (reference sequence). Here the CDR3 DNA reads TGTGCCAGCAGCAAAGCAGGGGCGGAACAGCCCCAGCATTTT. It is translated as CASSKAGAEQPQHF.

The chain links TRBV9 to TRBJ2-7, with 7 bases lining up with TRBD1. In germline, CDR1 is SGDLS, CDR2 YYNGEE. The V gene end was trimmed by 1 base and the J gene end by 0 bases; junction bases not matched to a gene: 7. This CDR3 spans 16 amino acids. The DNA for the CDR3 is TGTGCCAGCAGCGTACAAGAACAGGGGAACTCCTACGAGCAGTACTTC. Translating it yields CASSVQEQGNSYEQYF.

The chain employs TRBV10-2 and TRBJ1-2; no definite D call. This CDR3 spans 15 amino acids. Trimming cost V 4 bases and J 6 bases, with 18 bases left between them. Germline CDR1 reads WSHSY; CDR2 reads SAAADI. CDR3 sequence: CASSGTRRARDGYTF. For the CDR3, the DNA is TGCGCCAGCAGTGGGACGCGACGGGCGCGGGATGGCTACACCTTC.

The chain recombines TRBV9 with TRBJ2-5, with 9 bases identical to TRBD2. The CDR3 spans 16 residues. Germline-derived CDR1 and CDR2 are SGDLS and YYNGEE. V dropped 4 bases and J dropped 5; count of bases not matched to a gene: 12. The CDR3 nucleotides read TGTGCCAGCAGCTCATGGGCGGGGGGGCCTAGCGAGACCCAGTACTTC. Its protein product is CASSSWAGGPSETQYF.

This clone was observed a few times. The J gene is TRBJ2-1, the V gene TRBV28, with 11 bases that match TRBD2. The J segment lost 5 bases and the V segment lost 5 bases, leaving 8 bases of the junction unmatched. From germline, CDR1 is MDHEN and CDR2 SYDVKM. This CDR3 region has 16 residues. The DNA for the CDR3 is TGTGCCAGCAGTCCCCTTACTAGCGGGGGTAACAATGAGCAGTTCTTC. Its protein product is CASSPLTSGGNNEQFF. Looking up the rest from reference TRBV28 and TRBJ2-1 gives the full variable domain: DVKVTQSSRYLVKRTGEKVFLECVQDMDHENMFWYRQDPGLGLRLIYFSYDVKMKEKGDIPEGYSVSREKKERFSLILESASTNQTSMYLCASSPLTSGGNNEQFFGPGTRLTVL.

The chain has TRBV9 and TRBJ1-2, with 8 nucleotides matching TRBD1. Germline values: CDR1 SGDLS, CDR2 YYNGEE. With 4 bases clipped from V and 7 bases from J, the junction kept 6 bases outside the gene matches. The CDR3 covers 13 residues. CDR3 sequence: CASSPTQGAGYTF. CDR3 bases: TGTGCCAGCAGCCCAACCCAGGGGGCTGGCTACACCTTC.

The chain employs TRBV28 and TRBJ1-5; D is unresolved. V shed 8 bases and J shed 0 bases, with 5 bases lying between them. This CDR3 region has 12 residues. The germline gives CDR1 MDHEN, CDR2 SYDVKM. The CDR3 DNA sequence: TGTGCCAGCCTTGATAGCAATCAGCCCCAGCATTTT. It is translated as CASLDSNQPQHF.

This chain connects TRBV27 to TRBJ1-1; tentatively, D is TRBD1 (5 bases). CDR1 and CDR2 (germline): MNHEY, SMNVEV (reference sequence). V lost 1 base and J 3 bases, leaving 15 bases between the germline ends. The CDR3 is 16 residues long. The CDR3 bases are TGTGCCAGCAGTTTATATTTTGGGGGGATATACACTGAAGCTTTCTTT. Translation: CASSLYFGGIYTEAFF.

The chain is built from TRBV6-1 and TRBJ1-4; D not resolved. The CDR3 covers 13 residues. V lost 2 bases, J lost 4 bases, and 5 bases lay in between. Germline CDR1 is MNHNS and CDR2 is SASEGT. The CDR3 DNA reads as TGTGCCAGCAGTGAAACCTTTAATGAAAAACTGTTTTTT. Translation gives CASSETFNEKLFF.

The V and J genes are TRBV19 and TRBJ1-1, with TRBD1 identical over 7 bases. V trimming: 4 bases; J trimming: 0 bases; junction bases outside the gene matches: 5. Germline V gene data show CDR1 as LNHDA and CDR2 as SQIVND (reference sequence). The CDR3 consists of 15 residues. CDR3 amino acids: CASSTGQVMNTEAFF. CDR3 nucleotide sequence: TGTGCCAGTAGTACAGGACAGGTCATGAACACTGAAGCTTTCTTT.